This TCR beta chain is from a study of CD8 T cells in Susac syndrome. Germline assignment: CDR1 MGHDK and CDR2 SYGVNS. This CDR3 has 8 residues. After extraction with the RNeasy kit, roughly 0.45 to 1 ug of the RNA was reverse transcribed using random hexamers. MiXCR was run by TCRdb on the immunoSEQ multiplex PCR reads, yielding one entry per CDR3 protein. The sample consists of roughly 180,000 distinct CDR3 sequences, approximately 93% of them appearing once. The sequence was collected from a human donor with multiple sclerosis. J is TRBJ1-5 and V is TRBV25-1; D remains ambiguous. Sequenced: CD4+ T cells from PBMCs. CDR3 in DNA: TGTTGGGAGCAGCCCCAGCATTTT. Its protein product is CWEQPQHF.